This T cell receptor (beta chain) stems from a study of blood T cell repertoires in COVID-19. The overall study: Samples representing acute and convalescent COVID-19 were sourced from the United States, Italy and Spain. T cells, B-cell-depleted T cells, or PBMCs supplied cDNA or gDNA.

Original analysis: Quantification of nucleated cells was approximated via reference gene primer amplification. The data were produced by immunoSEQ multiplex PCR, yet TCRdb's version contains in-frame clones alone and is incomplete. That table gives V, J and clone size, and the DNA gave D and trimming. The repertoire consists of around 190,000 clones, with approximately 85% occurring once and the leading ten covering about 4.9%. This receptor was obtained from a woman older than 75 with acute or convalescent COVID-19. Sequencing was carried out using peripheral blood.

CDR3 nucleotides: TGTGCCACCAGTGAGCCAGGTTGCTGGTACGAGCAGTACTTC. Protein sequence: CATSEPGCWYEQYF. The chain carries TRBV24-1 and TRBJ2-7; D is undetermined. CDR1 and CDR2 (germline): KGHDR, SFDVKD. This CDR3 spans 14 amino acids. The V end lost 4 bases, the J end lost 4 bases, and 13 bases lay between the germline ends.